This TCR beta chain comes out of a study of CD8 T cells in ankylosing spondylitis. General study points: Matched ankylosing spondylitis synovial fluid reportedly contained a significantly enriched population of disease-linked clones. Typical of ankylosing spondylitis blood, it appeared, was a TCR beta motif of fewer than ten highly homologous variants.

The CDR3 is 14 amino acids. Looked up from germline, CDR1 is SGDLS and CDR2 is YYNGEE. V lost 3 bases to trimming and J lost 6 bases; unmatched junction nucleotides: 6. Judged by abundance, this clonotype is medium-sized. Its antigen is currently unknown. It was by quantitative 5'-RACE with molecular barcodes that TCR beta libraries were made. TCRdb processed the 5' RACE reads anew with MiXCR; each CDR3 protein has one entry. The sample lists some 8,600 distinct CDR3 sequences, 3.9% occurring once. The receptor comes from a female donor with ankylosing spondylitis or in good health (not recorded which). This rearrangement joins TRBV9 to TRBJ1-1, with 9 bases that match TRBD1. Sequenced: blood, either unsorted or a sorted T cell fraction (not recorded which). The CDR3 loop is CASSEGTGIAEAFF. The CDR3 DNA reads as TGTGCCAGCAGCGAAGGGACAGGGATCGCTGAAGCTTTCTTT.